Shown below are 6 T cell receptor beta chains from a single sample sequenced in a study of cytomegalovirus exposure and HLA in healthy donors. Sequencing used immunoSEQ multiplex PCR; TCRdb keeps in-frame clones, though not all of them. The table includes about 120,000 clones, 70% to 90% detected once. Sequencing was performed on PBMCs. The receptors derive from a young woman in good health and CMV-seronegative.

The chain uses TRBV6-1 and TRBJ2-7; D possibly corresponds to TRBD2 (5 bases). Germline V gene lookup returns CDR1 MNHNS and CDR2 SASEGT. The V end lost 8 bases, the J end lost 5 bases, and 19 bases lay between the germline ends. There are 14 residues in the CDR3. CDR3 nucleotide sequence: TGTGCCAGCTCCGCCTCCAGAGGGTCCGACGAGCAGTACTTC. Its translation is CASSASRGSDEQYF.

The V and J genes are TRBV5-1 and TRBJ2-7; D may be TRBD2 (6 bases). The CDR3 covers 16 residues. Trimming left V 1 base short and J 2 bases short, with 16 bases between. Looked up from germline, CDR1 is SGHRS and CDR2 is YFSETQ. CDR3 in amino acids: CASSLNNQGLPYEQYF. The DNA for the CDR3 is TGCGCCAGCAGCTTGAACAATCAGGGACTCCCCTACGAGCAGTACTTC.

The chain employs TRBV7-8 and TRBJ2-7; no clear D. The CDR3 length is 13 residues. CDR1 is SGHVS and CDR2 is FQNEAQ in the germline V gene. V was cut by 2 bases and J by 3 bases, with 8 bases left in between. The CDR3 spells CASSLLADYEQYF. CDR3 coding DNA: TGTGCCAGCAGCTTACTGGCGGACTACGAGCAGTACTTC.

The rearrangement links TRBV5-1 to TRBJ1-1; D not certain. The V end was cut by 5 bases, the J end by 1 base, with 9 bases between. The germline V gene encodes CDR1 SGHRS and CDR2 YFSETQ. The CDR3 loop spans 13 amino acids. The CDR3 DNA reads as TGCGCCAGCAGACTAGACCCGAACACTGAAGCTTTCTTT. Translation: CASRLDPNTEAFF.

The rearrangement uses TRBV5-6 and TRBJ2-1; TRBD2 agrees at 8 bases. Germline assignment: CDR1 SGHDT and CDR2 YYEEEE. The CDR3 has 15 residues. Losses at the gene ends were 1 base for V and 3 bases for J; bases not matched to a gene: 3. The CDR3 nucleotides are TGTGCCAGCAGCTTGTCCAGCGGGAGCTACAATGAGCAGTTCTTC. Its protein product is CASSLSSGSYNEQFF.

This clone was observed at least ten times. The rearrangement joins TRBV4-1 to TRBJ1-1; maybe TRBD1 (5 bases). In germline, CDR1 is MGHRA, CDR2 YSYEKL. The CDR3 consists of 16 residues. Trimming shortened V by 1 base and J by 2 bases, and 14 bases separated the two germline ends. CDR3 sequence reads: CASSQVGRRDNTEAFF. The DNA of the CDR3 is TGCGCCAGCAGCCAAGTGGGACGGCGGGACAACACTGAAGCTTTCTTT.